This TCR beta chain came from a study of vaccination and CD4 T cells after COVID-19. Background on the study: Convalescent individuals exhibited SARS-CoV-2 positivity on nasal swab PCR, with several mild and one severe presentation. Investigators stimulated cells with overlapping spike peptides drawn from SARS-CoV-2, HCoV-NL63, HCoV-OC43 and HCoV-229E. Notes on the study in general: For SARS-CoV-2-reactive clonotypes, the median went from 21 to 38, a nonsignificant increase.

Germline lookup yields CDR1 MDHEN and CDR2 SYDVKM. Trimming pared 6 bases from V and 3 bases from J, leaving 14 bases between. The CDR3 spans 15 residues. As concerns this clonotype: Its target is not known.

The treatment denotes: roughly nine-day PBMC culture with coronavirus spike peptide pools or control peptides (ViraFEST assay). Sequencing of DNA taken from cultured CD4+ T cells relied on the Oncomine TCR Beta short-read assay. Someone extracted genomic DNA from cultured CD4+ T cells. TCRdb reprocessed the PCR reads via MiXCR and lists one record per CDR3 protein. The table has about 11,000 distinct CDR3 sequences, roughly two thirds seen once. The receptor's source is a human donor who had recovered from COVID-19. The chain is built from TRBV28 and TRBJ2-2, with D tentatively TRBD1 or TRBD2 (7 bases each). Specimen: CD4+ T cells from blood, cultured in vitro. Here the CDR3 DNA reads TGTGCCAGCAGGTCAGGGGGGGCCTACACCGGGGAGCTGTTTTTT. Amino acids: CASRSGGAYTGELFF.